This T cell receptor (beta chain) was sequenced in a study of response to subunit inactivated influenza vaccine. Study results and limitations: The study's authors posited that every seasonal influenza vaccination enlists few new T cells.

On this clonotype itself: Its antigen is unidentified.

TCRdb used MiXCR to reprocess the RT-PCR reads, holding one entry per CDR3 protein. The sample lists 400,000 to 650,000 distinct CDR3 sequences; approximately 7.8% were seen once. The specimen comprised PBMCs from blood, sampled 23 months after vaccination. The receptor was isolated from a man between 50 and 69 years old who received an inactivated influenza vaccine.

The CDR3 reads CASTLNPSGANVLTF. The CDR3 region has the DNA TGTGCCAGCACCCTCAACCCCTCTGGGGCCAACGTCCTGACTTTC. The rearrangement uses TRBV28 and TRBJ2-6; D uncertain. Trimming removed 7 bases from V and 0 bases from J, with 10 bases in between. The CDR3 length is 15 residues. Germline V gene sequence: CDR1 MDHEN, CDR2 SYDVKM.